Included here is one T cell receptor beta chain sequence, with context. The clone's antigen remains unknown. There are no base qualities to consult, and no much larger clone falls within one base. Reading the label with the study, this specimen's time point is: baseline before first vaccination. Vaccinee samples came from UK trials COV001 and COV002, including a single-blind randomized controlled phase 2/3 trial of AZD1222 (ChAdOx1 nCoV-19) in healthy adults. Trial participant PBMC samples were collected at day 0 and day 28 after the second dose for TCRbeta chain sequencing. These data belong to a study of T cell responses to AZD1222 COVID-19 vaccine (dated by TCRdb to the early 2020s). Context from the whole study: AZD1222 recipients whose second dose came at about 4 weeks and those whose second dose came at about 12 weeks were combined into one group, since spike-specific TCR depth and breadth did not differ between the two schedules. TCR sequencing covered fewer than 250 trial participants: 200 to 220 given two doses of AZD1222 and about 26 given two doses of MenACWY control vaccine. Trial participants were enrolled into age subgroups of 18-55, 56-69 and 70-plus years, which contained about 150, 27 and 61 TCR-sequenced participants, respectively. What the research found in general, with its limitations: Participants were mostly white British and included more females than males, and it was suggested by the authors that clonal diversity may have been underestimated. After two AZD1222 doses, spike-specific TCR breadth and depth were significantly higher than at day 0 and than in MenACWY recipients. Epitopes outside the regions mutated in the B.1.351 and B.1.1.7 variants were reportedly recognized by nearly half of the unique spike-specific TCRs. Vaccine-associated CD4 TCRs spanned the whole spike protein, with dominant responses in regions 160-218 and 743-854. The 56-69-year group was small, and its depth increase did not reach significance, likely because of low power. Only a handful of AZD1222 recipients were SARS-CoV-2 seropositive at baseline, limiting conclusions about previously exposed vaccinees. Because no samples from the day 14 peak response were available, repertoires could be characterized only after the peak T cell response.

Via the germline V gene, CDR1 is KGHSH and CDR2 LQKENI. V and J are truncated by 3 bases and 0 bases respectively, leaving an intervening sequence of 3 bases. The CDR3 runs 13 residues from the cysteine to the phenylalanine. Only the CDR3 part of the read is kept: 39 bases, read in frame from the first base. The CDR3 regions of human TCRbeta chains were analyzed by immunosequencing. The published analysis was carried out like this. Repertoire TCRs were checked for matches against a reference library of SARS-CoV-2-specific TCRs that had been generated using the MIRA antigen-specificity platform. Breadth meant the fraction of unique TCRs that were SARS-CoV-2-associated, whereas depth meant the fraction of total T cells that were SARS-CoV-2-associated. Using the MIRA data, each spike-specific TCR was assigned both to the spike region to which the TCR was reactive and to a CD4 or CD8 class. Log10-transformed breadth and depth values were compared by one-way ANOVA with Sidak's multiple comparisons tests. The table was pulled from immuneACCESS by TCRdb, which kept in-frame rearrangements only. Such tables lose some clones; where checked, under half of the loss comes from unresolved V genes, and the rest has no known cause. The V and J calls and clone size were taken over from that table, and D and trimming were inferred from the DNA. The table for this sample lists roughly 140,000 clones; around 88% of them were counted only once. Clones ranked in the top ten supply about 15% of the sample.

Rearrangement joined TRBV18 to TRBJ2-1; the D gene cannot be resolved reliably. The receptor was isolated from an adult in good health. The material sequenced was peripheral blood, taken on day 0 of AZD1222 vaccination. The DNA reads TGTGCCAGCTCACCGATCTCCTACAATGAGCAGTTCTTC. Translated, this gives CASSPISYNEQFF.